Following are 5 T cell receptor beta chains from one sample sequenced in a study of cytomegalovirus exposure and HLA in healthy donors. The study ran its PCR with 60 Vbeta and 13 Jbeta primers. Using immunoSEQ multiplex PCR, the repertoire was profiled, and TCRdb retains in-frame clones only, with some absent. Among roughly 190,000 clones, around nine tenths were seen once, and the ten largest hold about 1.7%. The sample comprised PBMCs. The receptors were sampled from a woman in her late teens or twenties in good health and CMV-seronegative.

The chain links TRBV5-1 to TRBJ2-7, with TRBD1 identical over 8 bases. The CDR3 runs 15 residues. Trimming at V came to 0 bases and at J to 2 bases, leaving 4 bases not matched to a gene. In germline, CDR1 is SGHRS, CDR2 YFSETQ. CDR3 coding DNA: TGCGCCAGCAGCTTGGCCCCGGGACAGGCCTACGAGCAGTACTTC. Translating it yields CASSLAPGQAYEQYF. The full variable domain, completed using reference TRBV5-1 and TRBJ2-7, is KAGVTQTPRYLIKTRGQQVTLSCSPISGHRSVSWYQQTPGQGLQFLFEYFSETQRNKGNFPGRFSGRQFSNSRSEMNVSTLELGDSALYLCASSLAPGQAYEQYFGPGTRLTVT.

The chain uses TRBV5-4 and TRBJ2-6; 7 bases line up with TRBD1. CDR3 length equals 18 residues. CDR1 is SGHNT and CDR2 is YYREEE in the germline V gene (reference sequence). V shed 6 bases, J shed 4 bases, and the junction held 16 bases outside the gene matches. The CDR3 DNA is TGTGCCAGCACCCATGAGGGGACAGCGCTCATGGGGGCCAACGTCCTGACTTTC. Translating gives CASTHEGTALMGANVLTF.

As concerns this clone: The junction departs from germline at one end; a sequencing error may be responsible. The chain's CDR3 is CSSSYGQGAYEQYF. CDR3 nucleotides: TGTTCCAGCAGCTACGGACAGGGGGCCTACGAGCAGTACTTC. This sequence joins TRBV7-9 and TRBJ2-7; 10 bases fit TRBD1. There are 14 residues in the CDR3. Germline CDR1 reads SEHNR; CDR2 reads FQNEAQ (reference sequence).

Here the CDR3 DNA reads TGTGCCAGCAGCGCGTCGGAGACCCAGTACTTC. It specifies CASSASETQYF. This chain links TRBV9 with TRBJ2-5; D is unresolved. The CDR3 sequence is 11 residues long. V lost 3 bases, J lost 5 bases, and 5 bases lay in between. Germline loops: CDR1 SGDLS, CDR2 YYNGEE.

The chain combines TRBV7-9 with TRBJ2-2; 8 nucleotides line up with TRBD1. V dropped 6 bases and J dropped 0; count of bases not matched to a gene: 6. Germline V CDR1 and CDR2: SEHNR, FQNEAQ (reference sequence). The CDR3 loop spans 16 amino acids. For the CDR3, the DNA is TGTGCCAGCAGGTTTCAACAGGGGGCGAACACCGGGGAGCTGTTTTTT. Its protein is CASRFQQGANTGELFF.